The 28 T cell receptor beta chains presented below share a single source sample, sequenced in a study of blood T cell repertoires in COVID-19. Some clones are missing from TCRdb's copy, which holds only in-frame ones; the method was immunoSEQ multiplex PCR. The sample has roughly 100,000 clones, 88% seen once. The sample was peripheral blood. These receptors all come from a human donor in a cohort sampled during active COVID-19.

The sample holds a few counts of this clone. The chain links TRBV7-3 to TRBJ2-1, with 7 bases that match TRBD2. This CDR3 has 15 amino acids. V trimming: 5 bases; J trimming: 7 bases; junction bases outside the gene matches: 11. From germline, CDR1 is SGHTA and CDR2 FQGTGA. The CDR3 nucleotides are TGTGCCAGCAGCCCCGGACTAGTCGGGCGGAATGAGCAGTTCTTC. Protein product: CASSPGLVGRNEQFF. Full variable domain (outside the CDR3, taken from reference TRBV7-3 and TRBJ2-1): GAGVSQTPSNKVTEKGKYVELRCDPISGHTALYWYRQSLGQGPEFLIYFQGTGAADDSGLPNDRFFAVRPEGSVSTLKIQRTERGDSAVYLCASSPGLVGRNEQFFGPGTRLTVL.

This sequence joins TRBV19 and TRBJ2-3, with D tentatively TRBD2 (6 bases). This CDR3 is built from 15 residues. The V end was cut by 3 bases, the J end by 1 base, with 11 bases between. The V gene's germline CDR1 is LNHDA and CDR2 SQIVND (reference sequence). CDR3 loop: CASSIRGSGTDTQYF. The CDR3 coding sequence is TGTGCCAGTAGTATCCGGGGGAGCGGCACAGATACGCAGTATTTT.

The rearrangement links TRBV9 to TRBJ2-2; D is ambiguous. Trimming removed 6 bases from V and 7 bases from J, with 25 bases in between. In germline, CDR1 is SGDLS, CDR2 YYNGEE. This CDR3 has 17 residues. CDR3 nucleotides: TGTGCCAGCACCCCATCTTTGGCCCAGCGAAGGTTCGGGGAGCTGTTTTTT. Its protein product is CASTPSLAQRRFGELFF.

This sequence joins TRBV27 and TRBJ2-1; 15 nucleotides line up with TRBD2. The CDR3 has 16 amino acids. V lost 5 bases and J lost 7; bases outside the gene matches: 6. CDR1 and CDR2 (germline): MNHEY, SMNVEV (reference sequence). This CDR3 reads CASSPLGLAGGNEQFF. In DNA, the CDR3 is TGTGCCAGCAGTCCCTTGGGACTAGCGGGAGGAAATGAGCAGTTCTTC.

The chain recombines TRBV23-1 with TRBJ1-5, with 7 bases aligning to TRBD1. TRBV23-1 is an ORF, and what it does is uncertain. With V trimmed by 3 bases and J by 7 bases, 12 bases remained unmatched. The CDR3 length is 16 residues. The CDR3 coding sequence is TGCGCCAGCAGTCACTATCGACAGGGCTATGGACAGCCCCAGCATTTT. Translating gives CASSHYRQGYGQPQHF.

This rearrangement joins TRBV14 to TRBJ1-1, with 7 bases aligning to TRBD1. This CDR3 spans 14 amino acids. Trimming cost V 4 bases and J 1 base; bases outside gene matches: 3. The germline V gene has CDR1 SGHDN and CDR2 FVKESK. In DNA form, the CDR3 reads TGTGCCAGCAGCCGGACAGGAGAGAACACTGAAGCTTTCTTT. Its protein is CASSRTGENTEAFF.

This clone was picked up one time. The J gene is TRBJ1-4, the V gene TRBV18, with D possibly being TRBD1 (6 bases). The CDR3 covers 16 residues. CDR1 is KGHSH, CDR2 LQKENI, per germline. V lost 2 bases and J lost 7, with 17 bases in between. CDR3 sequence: CASSPGTGGAGEKLFF. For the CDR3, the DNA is TGTGCCAGCTCACCAGGAACGGGGGGCGCGGGTGAAAAACTGTTTTTT.

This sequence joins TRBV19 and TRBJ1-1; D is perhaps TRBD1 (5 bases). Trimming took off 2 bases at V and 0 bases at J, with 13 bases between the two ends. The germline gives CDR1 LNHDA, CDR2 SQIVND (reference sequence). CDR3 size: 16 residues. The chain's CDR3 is CASSIHSEGLNTEAFF. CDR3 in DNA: TGTGCCAGTAGTATACATTCGGAGGGACTGAACACTGAAGCTTTCTTT.

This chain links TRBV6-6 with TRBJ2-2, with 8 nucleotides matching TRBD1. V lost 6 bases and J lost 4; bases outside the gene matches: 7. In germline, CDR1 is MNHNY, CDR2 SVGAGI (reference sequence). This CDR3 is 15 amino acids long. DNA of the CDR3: TGTGCCAGCAGGGGGGACAGGTTCTTCACCGGGGAGCTGTTTTTT. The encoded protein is CASRGDRFFTGELFF.

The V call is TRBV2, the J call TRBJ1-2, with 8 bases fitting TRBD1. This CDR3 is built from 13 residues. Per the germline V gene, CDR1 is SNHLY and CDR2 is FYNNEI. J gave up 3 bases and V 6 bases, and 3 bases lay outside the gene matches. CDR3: CASSPDRDYGYTF. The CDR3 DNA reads TGTGCCAGCAGCCCGGACAGGGACTATGGCTACACCTTC.

CDR3 nucleotides: TGTGCCAGCAGATTGCAGGGGTCTGGCGAGCAGTACTTC. Translation gives CASRLQGSGEQYF. The V and J genes are TRBV4-2 and TRBJ2-7; tentatively, D is TRBD1 (6 bases). Trimming cost V 6 bases and J 6 bases, with 15 bases left between them. The CDR3 length is 13 residues. Germline V lookup: CDR1 LGHNA, CDR2 YNFKEQ.

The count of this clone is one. The CDR3 loop is CASSTAGETQYF. CDR3 bases: TGTGCCAGTAGTACCGCCGGGGAGACCCAGTACTTC. J is TRBJ2-5 and V is TRBV19; no clear D. V was cut by 4 bases and J by 5 bases, with 8 bases left in between. Germline CDR1 is LNHDA and CDR2 is SQIVND (reference sequence). The CDR3 totals 12 residues. Full variable domain (rest looked up from reference TRBV19 and TRBJ2-5): DGGITQSPKYLFRKEGQNVTLSCEQNLNHDAMYWYRQDPGQGLRLIYYSQIVNDFQKGDIAEGYSVSREKKESFPLTVTSAQKNPTAFYLCASSTAGETQYFGPGTRLLVL.

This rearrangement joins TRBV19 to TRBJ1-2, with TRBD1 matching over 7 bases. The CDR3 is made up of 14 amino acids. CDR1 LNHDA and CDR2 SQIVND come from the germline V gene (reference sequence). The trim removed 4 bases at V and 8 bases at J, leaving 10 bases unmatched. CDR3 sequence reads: CASSSATGTRGYTF. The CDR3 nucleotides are TGTGCCAGTAGTAGCGCGACAGGGACCAGGGGCTACACCTTC.

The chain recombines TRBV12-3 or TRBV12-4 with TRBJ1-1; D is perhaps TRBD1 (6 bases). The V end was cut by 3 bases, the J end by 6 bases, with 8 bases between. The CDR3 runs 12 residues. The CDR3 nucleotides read TGTGCCAGCAGTTTCCCAGGGGCTGAAGCTTTCTTT. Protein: CASSFPGAEAFF.

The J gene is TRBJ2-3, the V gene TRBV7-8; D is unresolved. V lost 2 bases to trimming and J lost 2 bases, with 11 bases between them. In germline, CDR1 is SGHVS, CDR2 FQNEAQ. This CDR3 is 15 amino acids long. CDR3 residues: CASSLNARNTDTQYF. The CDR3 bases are TGTGCCAGCAGCTTAAACGCCAGAAACACAGATACGCAGTATTTT.

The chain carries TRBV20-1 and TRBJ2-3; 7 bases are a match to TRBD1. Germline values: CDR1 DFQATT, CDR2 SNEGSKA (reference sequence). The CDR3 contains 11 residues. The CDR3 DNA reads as TGCAGCCAGGGGGTTCTAAATACGCAGTATTTT. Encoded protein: CSQGVLNTQYF.

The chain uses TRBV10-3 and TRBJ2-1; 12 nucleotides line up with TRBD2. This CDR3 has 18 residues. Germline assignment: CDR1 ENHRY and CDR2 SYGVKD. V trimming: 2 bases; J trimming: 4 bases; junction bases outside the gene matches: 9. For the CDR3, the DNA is TGTGCCATCAGTGAGAGGGCTAGCGGGAGGGCCCTATACAATGAGCAGTTCTTC. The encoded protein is CAISERASGRALYNEQFF.

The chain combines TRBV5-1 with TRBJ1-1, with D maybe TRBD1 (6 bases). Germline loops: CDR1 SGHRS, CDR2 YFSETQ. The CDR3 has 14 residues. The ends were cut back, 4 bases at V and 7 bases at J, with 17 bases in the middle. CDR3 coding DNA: TGCGCCAGCAGCGGGGGCCCTTGGGAGGGTGAAGCTTTCTTT. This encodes CASSGGPWEGEAFF.

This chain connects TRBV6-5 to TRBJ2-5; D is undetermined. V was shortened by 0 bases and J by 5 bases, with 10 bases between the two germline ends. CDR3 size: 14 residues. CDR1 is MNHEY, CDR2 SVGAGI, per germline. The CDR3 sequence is CASSYSLFSETQYF. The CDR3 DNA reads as TGTGCCAGCAGTTACTCTCTTTTTTCGGAGACCCAGTACTTC.

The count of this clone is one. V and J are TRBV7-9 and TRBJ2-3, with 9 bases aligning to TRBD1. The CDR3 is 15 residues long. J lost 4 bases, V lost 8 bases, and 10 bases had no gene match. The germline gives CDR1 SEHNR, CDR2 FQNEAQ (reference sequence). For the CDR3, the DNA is TGTGCCAGCCGAACCGGGACAGGGAATTCAGATACGCAGTATTTT. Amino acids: CASRTGTGNSDTQYF. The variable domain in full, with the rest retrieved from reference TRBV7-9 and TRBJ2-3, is DTGVSQNPRHKITKRGQNVTFRCDPISEHNRLYWYRQTLGQGPEFLTYFQNEAQLEKSRLLSDRFSAERPKGSFSTLEIQRTEQGDSAMYLCASRTGTGNSDTQYFGPGTRLTVL.

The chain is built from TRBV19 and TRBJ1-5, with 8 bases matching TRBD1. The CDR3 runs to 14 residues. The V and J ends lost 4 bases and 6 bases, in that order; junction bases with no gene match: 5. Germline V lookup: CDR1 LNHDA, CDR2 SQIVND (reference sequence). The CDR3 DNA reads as TGTGCCAGTAGTACTCAGGGGGCAGGTCAGCCCCAGCATTTT. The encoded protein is CASSTQGAGQPQHF.

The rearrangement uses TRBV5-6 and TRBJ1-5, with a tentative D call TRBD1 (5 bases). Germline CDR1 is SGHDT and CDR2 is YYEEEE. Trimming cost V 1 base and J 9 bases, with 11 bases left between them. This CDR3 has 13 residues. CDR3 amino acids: CASSLSNGGPQHF. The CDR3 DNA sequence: TGTGCCAGCAGCTTGTCAAACGGGGGGCCCCAGCATTTT.

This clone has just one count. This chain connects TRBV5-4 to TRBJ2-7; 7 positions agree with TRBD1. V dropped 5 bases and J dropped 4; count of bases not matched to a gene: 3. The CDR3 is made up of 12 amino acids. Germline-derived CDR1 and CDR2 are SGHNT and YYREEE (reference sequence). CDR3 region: CASRGGQYEQYF. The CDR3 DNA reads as TGTGCCAGCAGAGGGGGACAGTACGAGCAGTACTTC.

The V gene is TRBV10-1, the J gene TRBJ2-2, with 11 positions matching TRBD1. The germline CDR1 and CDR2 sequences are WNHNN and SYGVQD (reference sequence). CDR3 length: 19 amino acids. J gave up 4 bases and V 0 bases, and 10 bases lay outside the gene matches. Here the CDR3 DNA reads TGCGCCAGCAGTGAGTCGAGGGGTCGGACAGGGGGCCGCACCGGGGAGCTGTTTTTT. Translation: CASSESRGRTGGRTGELFF.

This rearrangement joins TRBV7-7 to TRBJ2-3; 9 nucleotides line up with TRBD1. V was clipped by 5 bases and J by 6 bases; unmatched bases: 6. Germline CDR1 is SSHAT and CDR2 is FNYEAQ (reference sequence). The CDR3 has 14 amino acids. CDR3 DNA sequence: TGTGCCAGCAGCCCCGACAGGGGGTTGGATACGCAGTATTTT. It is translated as CASSPDRGLDTQYF. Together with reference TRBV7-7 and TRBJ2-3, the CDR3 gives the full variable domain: GAGVSQSPRYKVTKRGQDVTLRCDPISSHATLYWYQQALGQGPEFLTYFNYEAQPDKSGLPSDRFSAERPEGSISTLTIQRTEQRDSAMYRCASSPDRGLDTQYFGPGTRLTVL.

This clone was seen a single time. The CDR3 loop is CASSASSRWRGNLGEQYF. For the CDR3, the DNA is TGTGCCAGCAGCGCGAGTTCGCGGTGGCGGGGCAACCTAGGCGAGCAGTACTTC. This sequence joins TRBV9 and TRBJ2-7; D is possibly TRBD2 (6 bases). CDR1 is SGDLS, CDR2 YYNGEE, per germline. CDR3 length equals 18 residues. The V end lost 3 bases, the J end lost 6 bases, and 28 bases lay between the germline ends.

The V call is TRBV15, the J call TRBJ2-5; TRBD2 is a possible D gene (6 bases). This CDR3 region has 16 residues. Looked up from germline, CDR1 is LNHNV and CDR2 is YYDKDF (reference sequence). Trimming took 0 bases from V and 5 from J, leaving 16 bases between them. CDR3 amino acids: CATSRDLGGEEETQYF. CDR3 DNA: TGTGCCACCAGCAGAGATCTGGGTGGGGAGGAGGAGACCCAGTACTTC.

The CDR3 here is CASSGALTSGNYNEQFF. The CDR3 DNA is TGCGCCAGCAGTGGGGCTCTAACTAGCGGGAACTACAATGAGCAGTTCTTC. This chain links TRBV10-1 with TRBJ2-1; 10 bases are shared with TRBD2. Trimming at V came to 4 bases and at J to 3 bases, leaving 9 bases not matched to a gene. The CDR3 sequence is 17 residues long. Germline loops: CDR1 WNHNN, CDR2 SYGVQD (reference sequence).